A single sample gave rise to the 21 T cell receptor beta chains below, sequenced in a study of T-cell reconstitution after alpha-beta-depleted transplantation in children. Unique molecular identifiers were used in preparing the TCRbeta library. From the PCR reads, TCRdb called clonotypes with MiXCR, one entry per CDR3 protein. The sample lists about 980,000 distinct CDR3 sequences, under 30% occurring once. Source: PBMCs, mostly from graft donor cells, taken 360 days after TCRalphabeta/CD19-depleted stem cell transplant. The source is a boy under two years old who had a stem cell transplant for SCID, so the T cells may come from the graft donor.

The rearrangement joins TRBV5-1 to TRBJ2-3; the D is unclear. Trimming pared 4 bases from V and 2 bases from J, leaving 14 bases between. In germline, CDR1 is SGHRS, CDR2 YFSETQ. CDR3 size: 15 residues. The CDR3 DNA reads TGCGCCAGCAGCAGCGAGAATAGACTCACAGATACGCAGTATTTT. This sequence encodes CASSSENRLTDTQYF. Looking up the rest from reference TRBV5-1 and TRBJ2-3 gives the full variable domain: KAGVTQTPRYLIKTRGQQVTLSCSPISGHRSVSWYQQTPGQGLQFLFEYFSETQRNKGNFPGRFSGRQFSNSRSEMNVSTLELGDSALYLCASSSENRLTDTQYFGPGTRLTVL.

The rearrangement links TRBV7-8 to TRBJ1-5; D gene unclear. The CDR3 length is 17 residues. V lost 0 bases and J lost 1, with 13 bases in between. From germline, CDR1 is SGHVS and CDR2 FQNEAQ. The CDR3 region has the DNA TGTGCCAGCAGCTTAGCTCCTAGAACGGCAAGCAATCAGCCCCAGCATTTT. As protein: CASSLAPRTASNQPQHF.

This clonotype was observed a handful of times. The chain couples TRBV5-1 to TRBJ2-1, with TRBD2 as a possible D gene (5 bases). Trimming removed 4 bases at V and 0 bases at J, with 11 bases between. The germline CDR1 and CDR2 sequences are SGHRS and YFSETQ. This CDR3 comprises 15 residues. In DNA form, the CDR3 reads TGCGCCAGCAGCGGCAGCGGCTACTCCTACAATGAGCAGTTCTTC. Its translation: CASSGSGYSYNEQFF.

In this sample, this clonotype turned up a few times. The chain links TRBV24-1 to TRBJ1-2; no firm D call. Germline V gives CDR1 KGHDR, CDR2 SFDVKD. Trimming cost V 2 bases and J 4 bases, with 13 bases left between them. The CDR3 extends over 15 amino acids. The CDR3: CATSDSHKGSYGYTF. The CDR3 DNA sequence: TGTGCCACCAGTGATTCCCACAAGGGCAGCTATGGCTACACCTTC.

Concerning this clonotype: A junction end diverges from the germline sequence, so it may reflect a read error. CDR3 in DNA: TGTGCCAGCAGCTTACTGGCCGACAGAGGGGCCTACACTGAGCAGTTCTTC. Its protein product is CASSLLADRGAYTEQFF. V usage is TRBV7-3 and J usage is TRBJ2-1, with D perhaps being TRBD1 or TRBD2 (5 bases each). This CDR3 comprises 17 residues. The germline V gene has CDR1 SGHTA and CDR2 FQGTGA.

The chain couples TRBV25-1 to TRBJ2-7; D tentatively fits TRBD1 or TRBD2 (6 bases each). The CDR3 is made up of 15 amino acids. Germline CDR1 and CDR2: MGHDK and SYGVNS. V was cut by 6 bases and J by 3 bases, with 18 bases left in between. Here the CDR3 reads CASRGSGARCYEQYF. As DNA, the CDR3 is TGTGCCAGCAGGGGGTCGGGGGCGCGATGCTACGAGCAGTACTTC.

The CDR3 DNA sequence: TGTGCCAGCAGCCGCCCAGGGTCGTCCTACGAGCAGTACTTC. Translation: CASSRPGSSYEQYF. V and J are TRBV5-5 and TRBJ2-7; maybe TRBD1 (5 bases). Germline CDR1 reads SGHKS; CDR2 reads YYEKEE (reference sequence). V lost 4 bases, J lost 1 base, and 12 bases lay in between. This CDR3 spans 14 amino acids. Looking up the rest from reference TRBV5-5 and TRBJ2-7 gives the full variable domain: DAGVTQSPTHLIKTRGQQVTLRCSPISGHKSVSWYQQVLGQGPQFIFQYYEKEERGRGNFPDRFSARQFPNYSSELNVNALLLGDSALYLCASSRPGSSYEQYFGPGTRLTVT.

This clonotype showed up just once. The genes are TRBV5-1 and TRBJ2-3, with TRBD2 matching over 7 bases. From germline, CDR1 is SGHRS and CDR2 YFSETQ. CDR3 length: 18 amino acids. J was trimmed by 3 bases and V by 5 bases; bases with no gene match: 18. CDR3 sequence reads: CASSLAPREATGTDTQYF. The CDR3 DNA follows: TGCGCCAGCAGTCTGGCCCCTCGGGAGGCGACGGGAACAGATACGCAGTATTTT.

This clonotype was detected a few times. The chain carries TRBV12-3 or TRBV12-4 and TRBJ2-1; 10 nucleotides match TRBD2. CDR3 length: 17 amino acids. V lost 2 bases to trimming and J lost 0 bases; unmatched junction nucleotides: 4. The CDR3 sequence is CASSLRSGGSSYNEQFF. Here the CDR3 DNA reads TGTGCCAGCAGTTTACGTAGCGGGGGGAGCTCCTACAATGAGCAGTTCTTC.

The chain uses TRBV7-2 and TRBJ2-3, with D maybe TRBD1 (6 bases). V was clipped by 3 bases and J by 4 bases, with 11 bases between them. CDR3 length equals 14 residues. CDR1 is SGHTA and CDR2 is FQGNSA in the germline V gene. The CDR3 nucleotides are TGTGCCAGCAGCTTCAGACAGGCCCCAGATACGCAGTATTTT. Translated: CASSFRQAPDTQYF.

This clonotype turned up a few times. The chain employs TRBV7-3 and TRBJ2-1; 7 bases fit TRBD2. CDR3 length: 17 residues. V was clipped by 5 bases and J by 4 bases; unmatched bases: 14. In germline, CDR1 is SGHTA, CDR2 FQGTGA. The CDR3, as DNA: TGTGCCAGCAGCCCCACTATTGGCGGGGGACCTTACAATGAGCAGTTCTTC. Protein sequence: CASSPTIGGGPYNEQFF.

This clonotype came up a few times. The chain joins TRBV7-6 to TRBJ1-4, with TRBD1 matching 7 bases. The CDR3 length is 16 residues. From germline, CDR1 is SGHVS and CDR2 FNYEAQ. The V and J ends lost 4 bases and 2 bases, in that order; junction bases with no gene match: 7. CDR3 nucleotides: TGTGCCAGCAGCTCACTTCCGGGACAGACTAATGAAAAACTGTTTTTT. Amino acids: CASSSLPGQTNEKLFF.

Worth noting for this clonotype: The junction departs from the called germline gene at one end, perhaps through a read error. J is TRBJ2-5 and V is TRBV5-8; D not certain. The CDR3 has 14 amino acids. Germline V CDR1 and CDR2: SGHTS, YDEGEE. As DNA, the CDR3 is TGTGCCAGCAGCTTGTCGGGTCATCAAGCGACCCAGTACTTC. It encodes CASSLSGHQATQYF.

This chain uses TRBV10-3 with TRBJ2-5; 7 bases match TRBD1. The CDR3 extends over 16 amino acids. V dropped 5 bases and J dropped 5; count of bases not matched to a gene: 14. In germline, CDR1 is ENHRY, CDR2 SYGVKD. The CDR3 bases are TGTGCCATCAGTCCCCGTACCGGGACAGATGGTGAGACCCAGTACTTC. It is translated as CAISPRTGTDGETQYF.

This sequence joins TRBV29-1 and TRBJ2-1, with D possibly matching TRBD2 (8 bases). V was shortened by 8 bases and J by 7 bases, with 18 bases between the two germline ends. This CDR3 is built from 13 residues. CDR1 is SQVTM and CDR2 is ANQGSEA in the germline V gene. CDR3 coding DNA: TGCAGCACCCGGGAGGGGGCTTTGAATGAGCAGTTCTTC. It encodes CSTREGALNEQFF.

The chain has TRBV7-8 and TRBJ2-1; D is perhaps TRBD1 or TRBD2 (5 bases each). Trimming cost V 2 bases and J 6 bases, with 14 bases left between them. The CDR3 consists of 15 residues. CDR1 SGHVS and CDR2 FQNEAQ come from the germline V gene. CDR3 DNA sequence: TGTGCCAGCAGCTTATTGGGACCTTACCCCAATGAGCAGTTCTTC. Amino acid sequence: CASSLLGPYPNEQFF.

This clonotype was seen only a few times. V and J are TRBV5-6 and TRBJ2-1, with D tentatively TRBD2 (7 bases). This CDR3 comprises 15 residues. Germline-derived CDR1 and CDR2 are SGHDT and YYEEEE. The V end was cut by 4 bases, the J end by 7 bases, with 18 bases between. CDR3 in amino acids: CASSPRGAPMNEQFF. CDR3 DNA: TGTGCCAGCAGCCCTCGGGGGGCCCCTATGAATGAGCAGTTCTTC. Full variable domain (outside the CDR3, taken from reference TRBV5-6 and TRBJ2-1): DAGVTQSPTHLIKTRGQQVTLRCSPKSGHDTVSWYQQALGQGPQFIFQYYEEEERQRGNFPDRFSGHQFPNYSSELNVNALLLGDSALYLCASSPRGAPMNEQFFGPGTRLTVL.

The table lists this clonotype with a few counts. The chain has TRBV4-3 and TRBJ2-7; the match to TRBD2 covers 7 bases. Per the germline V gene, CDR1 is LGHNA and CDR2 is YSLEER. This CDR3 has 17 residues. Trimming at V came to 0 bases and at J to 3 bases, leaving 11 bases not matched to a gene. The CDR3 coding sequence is TGCGCCAGCAGCCAAGATTGGGGAGGGATAAACAACTACGAGCAGTACTTC. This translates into CASSQDWGGINNYEQYF.

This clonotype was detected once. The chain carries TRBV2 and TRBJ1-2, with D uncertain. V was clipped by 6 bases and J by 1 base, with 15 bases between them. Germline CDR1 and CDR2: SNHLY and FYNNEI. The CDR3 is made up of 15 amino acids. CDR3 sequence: CASSGRGLRNYGYTF. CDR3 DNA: TGTGCCAGCAGCGGGCGGGGATTGCGTAACTATGGCTACACCTTC. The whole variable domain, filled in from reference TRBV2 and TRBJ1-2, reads EPEVTQTPSHQVTQMGQEVILRCVPISNHLYFYWYRQILGQKVEFLVSFYNNEISEKSEIFDDQFSVERPDGSNFTLKIRSTKLEDSAMYFCASSGRGLRNYGYTFGSGTRLTVV.

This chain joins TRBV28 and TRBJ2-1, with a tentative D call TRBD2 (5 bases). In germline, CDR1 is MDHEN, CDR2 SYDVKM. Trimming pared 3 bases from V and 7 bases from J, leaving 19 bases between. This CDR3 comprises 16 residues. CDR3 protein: CASSFPLAPGGNEQFF. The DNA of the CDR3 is TGTGCCAGCAGTTTTCCCCTAGCCCCAGGAGGTAATGAGCAGTTCTTC.

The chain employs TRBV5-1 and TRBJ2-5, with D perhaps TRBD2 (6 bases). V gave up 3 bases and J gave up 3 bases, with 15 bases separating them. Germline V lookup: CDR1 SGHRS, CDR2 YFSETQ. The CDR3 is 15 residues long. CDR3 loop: CASSYHRGSEETQYF. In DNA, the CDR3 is TGCGCCAGCAGCTACCATCGGGGGTCTGAAGAGACCCAGTACTTC.